The rows below give T cell receptor beta chains drawn from one sample of a study of regulatory T cells in long-lasting Graves disease. Via MiXCR, TCRdb re-called the multiplex PCR reads, giving one row per CDR3 protein. The profile shows some 490,000 distinct CDR3 sequences, approximately 12% of them singletons. The same sample was also used in a study of T cells in Graves' hyperthyroidism and ophthalmopathy.

Sequenced material: peripheral blood mononuclear cells (PBMCs), taken at new diagnosis, from a patient treated with antithyroid drugs. These receptor sequences come from a woman in her 30s with Graves disease. The CDR3 runs from the conserved cysteine through the conserved F or W. Each record gives: V gene, J gene, clone size, D gene, CDR3 DNA, CDR3 protein. The D gene is left open where the match is weak. The size of a clone is reported for some rows only, either as once, few or many, or as a class for expanded clones.

>TRBV6-1|TRBJ1-6|many|-
TGTGCCAGCAGAACCTCGGGGAGCCGGAATTCACCCCTCCACTTT
CASRTSGSRNSPLHF
>TRBV11-2|TRBJ2-3|many|-
TGTGCCAGCAGCTGGGGGCAGGGTCGCACAGATACGCAGTATTTT
CASSWGQGRTDTQYF
>TRBV6-2/TRBV6-3|TRBJ2-1|many|-
TGTGCCAGCAGCCCTTCGACAGGTGGGGACAATGAGCAGTTCTTC
CASSPSTGGDNEQFF
>TRBV7-9|TRBJ1-1|many|-
TGTGCCAGCAGCTTAACGGCTGCGGGGGTGTCCACTGAAGCTTTCTTT
CASSLTAAGVSTEAFF
>TRBV4-3|TRBJ1-5|few|-
TGCGCCAGCAGCCAAGTTTGGGGCAATCAGCCCCAGCATTTT
CASSQVWGNQPQHF
>TRBV19|TRBJ1-1|-|-
TGTGCCAGTAGCTCCAGGGTTCCCACTGAAGCTTTCTTT
CASSSRVPTEAFF
>TRBV20-1|TRBJ1-1|few|-
TGCAGTGCTAGAGATCCATATTATTTACAGAGAAACACTGAAGCTTTCTTT
CSARDPYYLQRNTEAFF
>TRBV12-3/TRBV12-4|TRBJ2-4|many|TRBD1
TGTGCCAGCAGTTCGACAGGGCTCCTAGCCAAAAACATTCAGTACTTC
CASSSTGLLAKNIQYF
>TRBV19|TRBJ1-2|many|-
TGTGCCAGTAAGGAATACCCGCGGGCTAACTATGGCTACACCTTC
CASKEYPRANYGYTF
>TRBV5-1|TRBJ2-7|-|-
TGCGCCAGCAGCTTGGGAGGACGATTGTACTTC
CASSLGGRLYF
>TRBV24-1|TRBJ1-2|once|TRBD1
TGTGCCACCAGTGATCCGAACAGGGGGCTCTATGGCTACACCTTC
CATSDPNRGLYGYTF
>TRBV28|TRBJ2-1|few|-
TGTGCCAGCAGACTAGTCTCCTACAATGAGCAGTTCTTC
CASRLVSYNEQFF
>TRBV3-1|TRBJ1-6|many|-
TGTGCCAGCAGTTTCCGGGGCGCGGGTGGGGAATCACCCCTCCACTTT
CASSFRGAGGESPLHF
>TRBV6-5|TRBJ2-2|many|-
TGTGCCAGCAGTTACATCCGCGGCTCCCCGGACGGGGAGCTGTTTTTT
CASSYIRGSPDGELFF
>TRBV9|TRBJ2-7|many|TRBD1
TGTGCCAGCAGCGTAGCAGACAGGGTTGGCTACGAGCAGTACTTC
CASSVADRVGYEQYF
>TRBV19|TRBJ1-2|few|-
TGTGCCAGTAGTATCCGGGGGCGGAATAACTATGGCTACACCTTC
CASSIRGRNNYGYTF
>TRBV11-2|TRBJ2-1|many|TRBD2
TGTGCCAGCAGAGAGGGTAGCGGGTCCTACAATGAGCAGTTCTTC
CASREGSGSYNEQFF
>TRBV27|TRBJ2-1|many|-
TGTGCCAGCAGTTTTAGACTGAGCCTATCCTACAATGAGCAGTTCTTC
CASSFRLSLSYNEQFF
>TRBV10-3|TRBJ1-1|many|-
TGTGCCATCAGTGAACCAGGGGCCACTGAAGCTTTCTTT
CAISEPGATEAFF
>TRBV30|TRBJ2-1|few|TRBD2
TGTGCCTGGAGTGGGGCGGGAGATCGGCAGTTCTTC
CAWSGAGDRQFF
>TRBV27|TRBJ1-2|few|TRBD1
TGTGCCAGCAGAGCCAAACGACAGGGGGCAGATGGCTACACCTTC
CASRAKRQGADGYTF
>TRBV18|TRBJ2-2|many|-
TGTGCCAGCTCACTCACAGTGGAACGCGGGGAGCTGTTTTTT
CASSLTVERGELFF
>TRBV10-2|TRBJ2-7|-|-
TGCGCCAGCAGTGTAGGCAGACTCTCCTACGAGCAGTACTTC
CASSVGRLSYEQYF
>TRBV18|TRBJ2-2|few|-
TGTGCCAGCTCACCACCGGTCAAGGGGTTGGCACACACCGGGGAGCTGTTTTTT
CASSPPVKGLAHTGELFF
>TRBV18|TRBJ2-7|many|-
TGTGCCAGCCCCGTTAAGGCCTACGAGCAGTACTTC
CASPVKAYEQYF
>TRBV29-1|TRBJ2-5|many|-
TGCAGCGTACCCGGAGGGGTTGGGGAGGCCCAGTACTTC
CSVPGGVGEAQYF
>TRBV6-1|TRBJ1-1|many|-
TGTGCCAGCAGCCACGACATAACGGCAGCTGAAGCTTTCTTT
CASSHDITAAEAFF
>TRBV6-1|TRBJ2-1|many|-
TGTGCCAGCAGTCGACGAAGGGGGGCTAGCGTGTACAATGAGCAGTTCTTC
CASSRRRGASVYNEQFF
>TRBV3-1|TRBJ1-1|many|-
TGTGCCAGCAGCCAAGAAGGGCCCACTGAAGCTTTCTTT
CASSQEGPTEAFF
>TRBV5-6|TRBJ2-3|few|TRBD2
TGTGCCGGCAACGCGGGAGCATCAGATACGCAGTATTTT
CAGNAGASDTQYF
>TRBV14|TRBJ1-6|many|-
TGTGCCAGCAGCCAAGCAGACTTCATCTCACCCCTCCACTTT
CASSQADFISPLHF